These T cell receptor beta chains were read from a single sample in a study of T cell responses to AZD1222 COVID-19 vaccine. Here immunoSEQ multiplex PCR was the method, and the copy in TCRdb shows in-frame clones only, minus some. The table shows tens of thousands of clones, with roughly 88% occurring only once. The sample was peripheral blood, taken on day 0 of AZD1222 vaccination. The receptors shown here come from an adult in good health. CDR3s include the opening cysteine and the closing phenylalanine or tryptophan. D genes are given only for firm matches. Part of the rows lack a size; the others show once, few, many or a class for expanded clones.

abundance: NA; j_gene: TRBJ1-2; v_gene: TRBV9; d_gene: TRBD1; CDR3nt: TGTGCCAGCAGCGTAGGTCCCCAGGGGGCAAGCTATGGCTACACCTTC; CDR3aa: CASSVGPQGASYGYTF
abundance: once; j_gene: TRBJ2-5; v_gene: TRBV19; d_gene: NA; CDR3nt: TGTGCCAGTAGTCGGACAGATCAAGAGACCCAGTACTTC; CDR3aa: CASSRTDQETQYF
abundance: NA; j_gene: TRBJ2-7; v_gene: TRBV7-2; d_gene: TRBD2; CDR3nt: TGTGCCAGCAGCTCTCGACTAGCCCGATACGAGCAGTACTTC; CDR3aa: CASSSRLARYEQYF
abundance: NA; j_gene: TRBJ1-3; v_gene: TRBV6-2/TRBV6-3; d_gene: TRBD1; CDR3nt: TGTGCCAGCAACCCGGGACAGGGTCGTGGAAACACCATATATTTT; CDR3aa: CASNPGQGRGNTIYF
abundance: NA; j_gene: TRBJ2-7; v_gene: TRBV24-1; d_gene: NA; CDR3nt: TGTGCCACCAGTGATCCCGGACACTACGAGCAGTACTTC; CDR3aa: CATSDPGHYEQYF
abundance: NA; j_gene: TRBJ1-2; v_gene: TRBV7-2; d_gene: TRBD1; CDR3nt: TGTGCCAGCAGCTTAATGCAGGGGGCGGCTGGCTACACCTTC; CDR3aa: CASSLMQGAAGYTF
abundance: NA; j_gene: TRBJ2-1; v_gene: TRBV9; d_gene: NA; CDR3nt: TGTGCCAGCAGCCCGGAAGAGGGCCCGCACGGTGAGCAGTTCTTC; CDR3aa: CASSPEEGPHGEQFF
abundance: NA; j_gene: TRBJ1-6; v_gene: TRBV6-5; d_gene: TRBD1; CDR3nt: TGTGCCAGCAGAACGACAGGGGTCGAGAATTCACCCCTCCACTTT; CDR3aa: CASRTTGVENSPLHF
abundance: NA; j_gene: TRBJ2-2; v_gene: TRBV19; d_gene: TRBD2; CDR3nt: TGTGCCAGTAGTATAGAGGGACTAGCGGGAGGGCCGACCACCGGGGAGCTGTTTTTT; CDR3aa: CASSIEGLAGGPTTGELFF
abundance: NA; j_gene: TRBJ2-3; v_gene: TRBV5-1; d_gene: NA; CDR3nt: TGCGCCAGCAGCTTGCAGGGTCTCTCTACAGATACGCAGTATTTT; CDR3aa: CASSLQGLSTDTQYF
abundance: NA; j_gene: TRBJ1-5; v_gene: TRBV6-1; d_gene: NA; CDR3nt: TGTGCCAGCAGTGAGGGCAGGTGGGGTGGCAATCAGCCCCAGCATTTT; CDR3aa: CASSEGRWGGNQPQHF
abundance: NA; j_gene: TRBJ2-7; v_gene: TRBV5-1; d_gene: TRBD1; CDR3nt: TGCGCCAGCGCCCTGGACAGGGGGGACGAGCAGTACTTC; CDR3aa: CASALDRGDEQYF
abundance: few; j_gene: TRBJ1-4; v_gene: TRBV7-9; d_gene: TRBD1; CDR3nt: TGTGCCAGCAGCTTGGGACAGATTAATGAAAAACTGTTTTTT; CDR3aa: CASSLGQINEKLFF
abundance: NA; j_gene: TRBJ1-4; v_gene: TRBV12-3/TRBV12-4; d_gene: NA; CDR3nt: TGTGCCAGCAGTTTTCAAAACAATGAAAAACTGTTTTTT; CDR3aa: CASSFQNNEKLFF
abundance: NA; j_gene: TRBJ1-4; v_gene: TRBV7-9; d_gene: NA; CDR3nt: TGTGCCAGCAGCCTTGATGAGGAAAAACTGTTTTTT; CDR3aa: CASSLDEEKLFF
abundance: NA; j_gene: TRBJ2-3; v_gene: TRBV7-9; d_gene: TRBD2; CDR3nt: TGTGCCAGCAGACCCGGGACTAAGACAGATACGCAGTATTTT; CDR3aa: CASRPGTKTDTQYF
abundance: NA; j_gene: TRBJ2-7; v_gene: TRBV5-1; d_gene: TRBD2; CDR3nt: TGCGCCACAATACCTAGCGGGGGGGCCCCCTACGAGCAGTACTTC; CDR3aa: CATIPSGGAPYEQYF
abundance: few; j_gene: TRBJ1-1; v_gene: TRBV28; d_gene: NA; CDR3nt: TGTGCCAGCAGTTGGGGGGGGTCTGAAGCTTTCTTT; CDR3aa: CASSWGGSEAFF
abundance: NA; j_gene: TRBJ2-7; v_gene: TRBV6-2/TRBV6-3; d_gene: TRBD2; CDR3nt: TGTGCCAGCAGTTACACCCTAGGACTAGCGGCCTACGAGCAGTACTTC; CDR3aa: CASSYTLGLAAYEQYF
abundance: NA; j_gene: TRBJ2-5; v_gene: TRBV19; d_gene: TRBD2; CDR3nt: TGTGCCAGTAGTAGCGGGGGGGCCTTGGAGACCCAGTACTTC; CDR3aa: CASSSGGALETQYF
abundance: NA; j_gene: TRBJ2-2; v_gene: TRBV19; d_gene: TRBD1; CDR3nt: TGTGCCAGTAGTACCAACAGGGGGCGAGGCGGGGAGCTGTTTTTT; CDR3aa: CASSTNRGRGGELFF
abundance: NA; j_gene: TRBJ2-7; v_gene: TRBV11-3; d_gene: NA; CDR3nt: TGTGCCAGCAGCTTGGGTGCGGCCTACGAGCAGTACTTC; CDR3aa: CASSLGAAYEQYF
abundance: NA; j_gene: TRBJ1-4; v_gene: TRBV29-1; d_gene: NA; CDR3nt: TGCAGCGTTGGTCTCCAGGCCCCTAATGAAAAACTGTTTTTT; CDR3aa: CSVGLQAPNEKLFF
abundance: NA; j_gene: TRBJ2-5; v_gene: TRBV9; d_gene: NA; CDR3nt: TGTGCCAGCAGCGTAGGTGGTTTGGAGCTTGGTGGGACCCAGTACTTC; CDR3aa: CASSVGGLELGGTQYF
abundance: NA; j_gene: TRBJ1-6; v_gene: TRBV20-1; d_gene: NA; CDR3nt: TGCAGTGCTAGTGTCGGGTCCTATAATTCACCCCTCCACTTT; CDR3aa: CSASVGSYNSPLHF
abundance: once; j_gene: TRBJ2-5; v_gene: TRBV6-5; d_gene: NA; CDR3nt: TGTGCCAGCAGTACCAGGTTACCGGGGGAGACCCAGTACTTC; CDR3aa: CASSTRLPGETQYF
abundance: NA; j_gene: TRBJ1-2; v_gene: TRBV25-1; d_gene: NA; CDR3nt: TGTGCCAGCAGTGAATGGGGCTATGGCTACACCTTC; CDR3aa: CASSEWGYGYTF
abundance: NA; j_gene: TRBJ1-3; v_gene: TRBV11-2; d_gene: NA; CDR3nt: TGTGCCAGCAGCTGGGGCAGCCAGAGCTCTGGAAACACCATATATTTT; CDR3aa: CASSWGSQSSGNTIYF
abundance: NA; j_gene: TRBJ2-1; v_gene: TRBV5-1; d_gene: TRBD2; CDR3nt: TGCGCCAGCAGCCTAGCGGAATACTCCTACAATGAGCAGTTCTTC; CDR3aa: CASSLAEYSYNEQFF
abundance: NA; j_gene: TRBJ2-3; v_gene: TRBV15; d_gene: NA; CDR3nt: TGTGCCACCAGCAGAGGGGGACCAACAGATACGCAGTATTTT; CDR3aa: CATSRGGPTDTQYF
abundance: NA; j_gene: TRBJ1-2; v_gene: TRBV4-2; d_gene: NA; CDR3nt: TGTGCCAGCAGCCAAGGATGGGGGGCCAATACCCAGTGGAACTATGGCTACACCTTC; CDR3aa: CASSQGWGANTQWNYGYTF
abundance: NA; j_gene: TRBJ2-3; v_gene: TRBV2; d_gene: NA; CDR3nt: TGTGCCAGCAGCGGCCCGGGAGTGAGCACAGATACGCAGTATTTT; CDR3aa: CASSGPGVSTDTQYF
abundance: NA; j_gene: TRBJ2-1; v_gene: TRBV24-1; d_gene: TRBD1; CDR3nt: TGTGCCAACAAGTGGCGGGACAGGGGGCCAGGTGAGCAGTTCTTC; CDR3aa: CANKWRDRGPGEQFF
abundance: few; j_gene: TRBJ1-2; v_gene: TRBV19; d_gene: TRBD1; CDR3nt: TGTGCCAGTAGTTCGGACAGGGAGCATGGCTACACCTTC; CDR3aa: CASSSDREHGYTF
abundance: NA; j_gene: TRBJ2-7; v_gene: TRBV4-3; d_gene: TRBD1; CDR3nt: TGCGCCAGCAGCCAAGAGATCGGGACAGGTCTCTCCTACGAGCAGTACTTC; CDR3aa: CASSQEIGTGLSYEQYF
abundance: few; j_gene: TRBJ2-7; v_gene: TRBV27; d_gene: TRBD2; CDR3nt: TGTGCCAGCAGCGGACTAGCGGGAGTCTACGAGCAGTACTTC; CDR3aa: CASSGLAGVYEQYF
abundance: NA; j_gene: TRBJ1-1; v_gene: TRBV27; d_gene: NA; CDR3nt: TGTGCCAGCAGTTTGGGGGGATTGGCTGAAGCTTTCTTT; CDR3aa: CASSLGGLAEAFF
abundance: NA; j_gene: TRBJ2-2; v_gene: TRBV12-3/TRBV12-4; d_gene: TRBD1; CDR3nt: TGTGCCAGCAGTCCACAGGGGAACGGGGAGCTGTTTTTT; CDR3aa: CASSPQGNGELFF
abundance: NA; j_gene: TRBJ2-2; v_gene: TRBV5-6; d_gene: NA; CDR3nt: TGTGCCAGCAGCTTTCTCAGGGTTAACACCGGGGAGCTGTTTTTT; CDR3aa: CASSFLRVNTGELFF
abundance: NA; j_gene: TRBJ2-5; v_gene: TRBV5-1; d_gene: TRBD1; CDR3nt: TGCGCCAGCAGCCGGGACAGCCAAGAGACCCAGTACTTC; CDR3aa: CASSRDSQETQYF
abundance: NA; j_gene: TRBJ2-2; v_gene: TRBV7-9; d_gene: NA; CDR3nt: TGTGCCAGCGACGCAGGGGTTGCCGGGGAGCTGTTTTTT; CDR3aa: CASDAGVAGELFF
abundance: NA; j_gene: TRBJ2-1; v_gene: TRBV19; d_gene: TRBD1; CDR3nt: TGTGCCAGTAGTCCGGGAGTGACAGGGGGCTCCTACAATGAGCAGTTCTTC; CDR3aa: CASSPGVTGGSYNEQFF
abundance: NA; j_gene: TRBJ2-2; v_gene: TRBV5-8; d_gene: TRBD1; CDR3nt: TGTGCCAGCAGCTCCGGGACAGCCAGAACCGGGGAGCTGTTTTTT; CDR3aa: CASSSGTARTGELFF
abundance: NA; j_gene: TRBJ2-2; v_gene: TRBV29-1; d_gene: NA; CDR3nt: TGCAGCGTTGGGGTCAAGGTGGGCACCGGGGAGCTGTTTTTT; CDR3aa: CSVGVKVGTGELFF
abundance: NA; j_gene: TRBJ2-3; v_gene: TRBV5-1; d_gene: TRBD2; CDR3nt: TGCGCCAGCACCCCTCTAGCGGGGGCCCCAGATACGCAGTATTTT; CDR3aa: CASTPLAGAPDTQYF
abundance: NA; j_gene: TRBJ1-1; v_gene: TRBV3-1/TRBV3-2; d_gene: NA; CDR3nt: TGTGCCAGCAGCCTCCCCCAAGGCATGAACACTGAAGCTTTCTTT; CDR3aa: CASSLPQGMNTEAFF
abundance: NA; j_gene: TRBJ2-7; v_gene: TRBV18; d_gene: TRBD1; CDR3nt: TGTGCCAGCTCGACAGGGGACGAGCAGTACTTC; CDR3aa: CASSTGDEQYF
abundance: NA; j_gene: TRBJ2-6; v_gene: TRBV10-1; d_gene: NA; CDR3nt: TGCGCCAGCAGTGCTGGGGGGCCTGGGGCCAACGTCCTGACTTTC; CDR3aa: CASSAGGPGANVLTF
abundance: once; j_gene: TRBJ1-1; v_gene: TRBV5-1; d_gene: NA; CDR3nt: TGCGCCAGCAGCCGGCTTGAGGGGCTGATGAACACTGAAGCTTTCTTT; CDR3aa: CASSRLEGLMNTEAFF
abundance: NA; j_gene: TRBJ2-7; v_gene: TRBV7-8; d_gene: NA; CDR3nt: TGTGCCAGCAGCCTGCAACCCAGGTCCACCTACGAGCAGTACTTC; CDR3aa: CASSLQPRSTYEQYF
abundance: NA; j_gene: TRBJ2-7; v_gene: TRBV5-6; d_gene: TRBD1; CDR3nt: TGTGCCAGCAGCTTCGGGACAGGGTTATCCGAGCAGTACTTC; CDR3aa: CASSFGTGLSEQYF
abundance: once; j_gene: TRBJ2-1; v_gene: TRBV7-2; d_gene: NA; CDR3nt: TGTGCCAGCAGCTTATTTATAGGTAAGTTCCACAATGAGCAGTTCTTC; CDR3aa: CASSLFIGKFHNEQFF
abundance: NA; j_gene: TRBJ2-1; v_gene: TRBV4-3; d_gene: TRBD2; CDR3nt: TGCGCCAGCAGCCAAGTCGGTAGCGGGCTCTCCTACAATGAGCAGTTCTTC; CDR3aa: CASSQVGSGLSYNEQFF
abundance: NA; j_gene: TRBJ1-3; v_gene: TRBV6-5; d_gene: NA; CDR3nt: TGTGCCAGCAGTTACTCGCGAGCAACCTCTGGAAACACCATATATTTT; CDR3aa: CASSYSRATSGNTIYF
abundance: NA; j_gene: TRBJ1-5; v_gene: TRBV4-1; d_gene: NA; CDR3nt: TGCGCCAGCAGCCAAGGCGGAGCTAGCAATCAGCCCCAGCATTTT; CDR3aa: CASSQGGASNQPQHF
abundance: NA; j_gene: TRBJ1-5; v_gene: TRBV19; d_gene: TRBD1; CDR3nt: TGTGCCAGCTGGAAGAAACCGGGACAGGGGTATGGCAATCAGCCCCAGCATTTT; CDR3aa: CASWKKPGQGYGNQPQHF
abundance: once; j_gene: TRBJ2-2; v_gene: TRBV3-1/TRBV3-2; d_gene: NA; CDR3nt: TGTGCCAGCAGAAAAACAGGGAACACCGGGGAGCTGTTTTTT; CDR3aa: CASRKTGNTGELFF
abundance: NA; j_gene: TRBJ2-7; v_gene: TRBV27; d_gene: TRBD1; CDR3nt: TGTGCCAGCAGTCAGGACAGGGGGCGCGAGCAGTACTTC; CDR3aa: CASSQDRGREQYF